The clone carrying this T cell receptor beta chain occurred once. These data belong to a study of T cell changes during pregnancy in multiple sclerosis. TCRdb's table, derived via immunoSEQ multiplex PCR, lists solely in-frame clones and lacks some. The sample lists under 70,000 clones, 85% to 95% occurring once. Trimming removed 6 bases from V and 5 bases from J; junction bases left unmatched: 9. From germline, CDR1 is GTSNPN and CDR2 SVGIG (reference sequence). CDR3 length equals 13 residues. This chain links TRBV30 with TRBJ2-7; 8 positions match TRBD1. The TCR sequence derives from a female donor with multiple sclerosis, enrolled in a pregnancy study. This specimen was CD4+ T cells from peripheral blood mononuclear cells, taken after pregnancy. CDR3 sequence: CACGQGPPHEQYF. CDR3 in DNA: TGTGCCTGTGGACAGGGACCGCCCCACGAGCAGTACTTC.